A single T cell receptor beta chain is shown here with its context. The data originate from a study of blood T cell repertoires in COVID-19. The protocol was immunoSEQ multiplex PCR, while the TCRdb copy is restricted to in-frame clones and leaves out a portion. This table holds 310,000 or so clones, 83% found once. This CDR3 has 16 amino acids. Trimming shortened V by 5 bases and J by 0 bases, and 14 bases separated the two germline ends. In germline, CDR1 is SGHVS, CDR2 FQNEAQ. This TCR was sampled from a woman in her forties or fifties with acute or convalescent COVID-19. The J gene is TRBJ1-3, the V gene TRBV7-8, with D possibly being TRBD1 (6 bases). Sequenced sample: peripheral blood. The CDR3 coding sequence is TGTGCCAGCAGCCAGCAGGGGTTTAGCTCTGGAAACACCATATATTTT. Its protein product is CASSQQGFSSGNTIYF. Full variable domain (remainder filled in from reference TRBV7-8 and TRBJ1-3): GAGVSQSPRYKVAKRGQDVALRCDPISGHVSLFWYQQALGQGPEFLTYFQNEAQLDKSGLPSDRFFAERPEGSVSTLKIQRTQQEDSAVYLCASSQQGFSSGNTIYFGEGSWLTVV.